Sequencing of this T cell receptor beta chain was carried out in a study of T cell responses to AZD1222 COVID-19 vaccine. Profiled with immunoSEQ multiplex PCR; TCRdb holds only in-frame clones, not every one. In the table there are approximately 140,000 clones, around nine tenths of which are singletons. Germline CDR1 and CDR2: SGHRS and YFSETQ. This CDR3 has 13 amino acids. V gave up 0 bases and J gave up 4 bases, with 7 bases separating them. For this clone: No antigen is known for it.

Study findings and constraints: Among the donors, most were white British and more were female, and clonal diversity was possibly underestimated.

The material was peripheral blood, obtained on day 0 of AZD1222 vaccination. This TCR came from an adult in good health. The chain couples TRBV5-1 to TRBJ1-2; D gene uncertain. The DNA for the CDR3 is TGCGCCAGCAGCTTGGAAGGGCTCTATGGCTACACCTTC. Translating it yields CASSLEGLYGYTF.